Listed here is a single T cell receptor (beta chain). Its antigen is currently unknown. An end of the junction differs from the germline gene, which may be a read error. The germline CDR1 and CDR2 sequences are GTSNPN and SVGIG (reference sequence). The CDR3 has 11 amino acids. The source of the sample is a study of T cells after yellow fever vaccination. Study as a whole: SMART-Seq v4 Ultra Low Input served to prepare low-cell-number fractions.

The study, taken as a whole, reports: Abundant clonotypes (contaminants from the bulk population) could be present in FACS-sorted repertoires.

In making TCR cDNA, 5'RACE template switching added a universal primer site and UMIs to it. TCRdb passed the 5' RACE reads through MiXCR, listing each CDR3 protein once. Of tens of thousands of distinct CDR3 sequences listed, about 6.6% were seen once; the top ten hold around 38%. This rearrangement joins TRBV30 to TRBJ2-7; tentative D call: TRBD1 (6 bases). Sample: CD8+ T cells sorted from PBMCs, taken on the day of the first yellow fever vaccination. The sequence was obtained from a man between 18 and 35 years old who received the YFV17D yellow fever vaccine. This chain's CDR3 is CAWTESYEQYF. Written as DNA, the CDR3 is TGTGCATGGACAGAAAGTTACGAGCAGTACTTC.